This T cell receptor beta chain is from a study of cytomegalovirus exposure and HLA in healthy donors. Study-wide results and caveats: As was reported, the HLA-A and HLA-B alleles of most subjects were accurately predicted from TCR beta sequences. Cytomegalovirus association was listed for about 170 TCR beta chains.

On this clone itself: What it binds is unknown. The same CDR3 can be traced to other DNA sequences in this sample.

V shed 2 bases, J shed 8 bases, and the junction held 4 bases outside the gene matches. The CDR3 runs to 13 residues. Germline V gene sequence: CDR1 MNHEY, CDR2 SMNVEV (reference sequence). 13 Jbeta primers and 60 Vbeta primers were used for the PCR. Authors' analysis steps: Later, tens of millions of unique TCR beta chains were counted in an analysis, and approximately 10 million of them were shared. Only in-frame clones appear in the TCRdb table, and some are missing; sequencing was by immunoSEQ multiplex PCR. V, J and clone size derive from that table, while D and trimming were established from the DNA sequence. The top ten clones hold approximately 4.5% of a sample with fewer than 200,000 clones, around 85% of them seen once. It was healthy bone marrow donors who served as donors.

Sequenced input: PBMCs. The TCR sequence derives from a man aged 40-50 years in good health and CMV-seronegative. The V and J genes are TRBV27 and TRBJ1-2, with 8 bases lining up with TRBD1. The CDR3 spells CASSLTGGGGYTF. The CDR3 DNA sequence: TGTGCCAGCAGTTTAACAGGGGGTGGGGGCTACACCTTC.